What follows are 12 T cell receptor beta chains derived from one specimen sequenced in a study of cytomegalovirus exposure and HLA in healthy donors. A multiplex PCR was run with 60 Vbeta primers and 13 Jbeta primers. Method: immunoSEQ multiplex PCR; TCRdb's copy keeps in-frame clones and lacks some. The sample records about 150,000 clones, 60% to 85% being singletons. Sequencing input: PBMCs. The receptors derive from a man aged 45 to 65 in good health and CMV-seropositive.

This chain uses TRBV5-4 with TRBJ2-1; the match to TRBD1 covers 7 bases. J gave up 6 bases and V 2 bases, and 14 bases lay outside the gene matches. This CDR3 comprises 17 residues. From germline, CDR1 is SGHNT and CDR2 YYREEE (reference sequence). The CDR3 DNA is TGTGCCAGCAGCTTCCCCGCATTCGACAGGGCCGGCAATGAGCAGTTCTTC. It is translated as CASSFPAFDRAGNEQFF.

This clone has more than one count but fewer than ten. The chain is built from TRBV4-2 and TRBJ2-5; perhaps TRBD2 as D (5 bases). The J call could be wrong; TRBJ2-7 is a better fit for the DNA end. This CDR3 spans 15 amino acids. Germline CDR1 LGHNA, CDR2 YNFKEQ. The CDR3 loop is CASSQVTRGSYEQYF. The DNA of the CDR3 is TGTGCCAGCAGCCAAGTAACTAGAGGGTCCTACGAGCAGTACTTC.

The chain recombines TRBV4-1 with TRBJ1-2; 8 bases align to TRBD1. The CDR3 extends over 16 amino acids. Unmatched junction bases numbered 5, after V lost 1 base and J lost 1 base. The germline gives CDR1 MGHRA, CDR2 YSYEKL. CDR3 nucleotide sequence: TGCGCCAGCAGCCAAGGTCACAGGGGGAGTAACTATGGCTACACCTTC. Translated, it gives CASSQGHRGSNYGYTF.

This clone has more than one count but fewer than ten. The J gene is TRBJ1-3, the V gene TRBV11-2; 9 bases are shared with TRBD1. This CDR3 comprises 14 residues. Trimming at V came to 5 bases and at J to 4 bases, leaving 3 bases not matched to a gene. Looked up from germline, CDR1 is SGHAT and CDR2 is FQNNGV. The CDR3: CASSRTGAGNTIYF. The CDR3 DNA is TGTGCCAGCAGCCGGACAGGGGCCGGAAACACCATATATTTT.

The J gene is TRBJ1-3, the V gene TRBV2; weak D call: TRBD1 (5 bases). The ends were cut back, 6 bases at V and 0 bases at J, with 6 bases in the middle. CDR1 is SNHLY and CDR2 is FYNNEI in the germline V gene. The CDR3 is 13 residues long. CDR3 region: CASRDTSGNTIYF. The CDR3 region has the DNA TGTGCCAGCAGGGACACCTCTGGAAACACCATATATTTT. The variable domain in full, completed from reference TRBV2 and TRBJ1-3, reads EPEVTQTPSHQVTQMGQEVILRCVPISNHLYFYWYRQILGQKVEFLVSFYNNEISEKSEIFDDQFSVERPDGSNFTLKIRSTKLEDSAMYFCASRDTSGNTIYFGEGSWLTVV.

This clone was seen only a few times. The chain has TRBV6-5 and TRBJ1-1; 7 nucleotides agree with TRBD1. The CDR3 runs 13 residues. Germline CDR1 and CDR2: MNHEY and SVGAGI. V lost 8 bases, J lost 2 bases, and 5 bases stayed unmatched. CDR3 residues: CASRQGFNTEAFF. For the CDR3, the DNA is TGTGCCAGCCGACAGGGATTTAACACTGAAGCTTTCTTT.

This chain links TRBV13 with TRBJ1-4, with 7 nucleotides matching TRBD1. Germline V lookup: CDR1 PRHDT, CDR2 FYEKMQ (reference sequence). Trimming cost V 5 bases and J 5 bases; bases outside gene matches: 5. This CDR3 has 14 amino acids. CDR3 nucleotides: TGTGCCAGCAGCCTGGGACAGCAAAATGAAAAACTGTTTTTT. Its translation is CASSLGQQNEKLFF.

The chain has TRBV10-1 and TRBJ2-7; TRBD1 agrees at 9 bases. CDR1 is WNHNN, CDR2 SYGVQD, per germline (reference sequence). V was clipped by 6 bases and J by 5 bases; unmatched bases: 5. This CDR3 region has 13 residues. The CDR3 DNA sequence: TGCGCCAGCAGCCGGGACAGGGAGGACGAGCAGTACTTC. It specifies CASSRDREDEQYF.

The chain joins TRBV10-1 to TRBJ2-7; 10 bases map to TRBD1. Trimming at V came to 5 bases and at J to 2 bases, leaving 6 bases not matched to a gene. Germline V gene data show CDR1 as WNHNN and CDR2 as SYGVQD (reference sequence). The CDR3 sequence is 15 residues long. DNA for the CDR3: TGCGCCAGCAGTTTTCCGGGACAGGGGACCTACGAGCAGTACTTC. Residues: CASSFPGQGTYEQYF.

The rearrangement joins TRBV20-1 to TRBJ2-5; the D is unclear. The CDR3 loop spans 11 amino acids. Between the trimmed V and J ends, which lost 6 bases and 2 bases, there was a span of 7 bases. Germline CDR1 is DFQATT and CDR2 is SNEGSKA (reference sequence). CDR3 amino acids: CSAEKQETQYF. The CDR3 coding sequence is TGCAGTGCAGAGAAGCAAGAGACCCAGTACTTC.

V gene TRBV18 combines with J gene TRBJ2-3, with 8 bases that match TRBD2. Germline V gives CDR1 KGHSH, CDR2 LQKENI. This CDR3 is 15 amino acids long. With 6 bases clipped from V and 0 bases from J, the junction kept 5 bases outside the gene matches. The CDR3 is CASSPSGGSTDTQYF. The CDR3 bases are TGTGCCAGCTCGCCCAGCGGGGGTAGCACAGATACGCAGTATTTT. The variable domain in full, completed from reference TRBV18 and TRBJ2-3, reads NAGVMQNPRHLVRRRGQEARLRCSPMKGHSHVYWYRQLPEEGLKFMVYLQKENIIDESGMPKERFSAEFPKEGPSILRIQQVVRGDSAAYFCASSPSGGSTDTQYFGPGTRLTVL.

The genes are TRBV28 and TRBJ2-5; 9 bases map to TRBD2. CDR1 and CDR2 from the germline V gene are MDHEN and SYDVKM. Unmatched junction bases numbered 12, after V lost 5 bases and J lost 5 bases. The CDR3 extends over 16 amino acids. The CDR3, as DNA: TGTGCCAGCAGTATTTCGTTAGCGGGAGTTGCTGAGACCCAGTACTTC. Its translation is CASSISLAGVAETQYF. The complete variable domain, with remaining parts taken from reference TRBV28 and TRBJ2-5, reads DVKVTQSSRYLVKRTGEKVFLECVQDMDHENMFWYRQDPGLGLRLIYFSYDVKMKEKGDIPEGYSVSREKKERFSLILESASTNQTSMYLCASSISLAGVAETQYFGPGTRLLVL.